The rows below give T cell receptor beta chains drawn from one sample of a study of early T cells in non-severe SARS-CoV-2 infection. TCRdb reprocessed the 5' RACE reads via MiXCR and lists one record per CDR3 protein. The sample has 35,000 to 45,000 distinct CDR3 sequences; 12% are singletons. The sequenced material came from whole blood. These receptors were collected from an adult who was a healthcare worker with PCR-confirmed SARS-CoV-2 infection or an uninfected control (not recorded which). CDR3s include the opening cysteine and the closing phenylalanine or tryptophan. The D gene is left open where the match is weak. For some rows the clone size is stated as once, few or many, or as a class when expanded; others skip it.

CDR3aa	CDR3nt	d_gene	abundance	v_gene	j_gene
CASSLRGAGDEQFF	TGTGCCAGCTCCCTCCGGGGGGCCGGGGATGAGCAGTTCTTC	.	many	TRBV11-2	TRBJ2-1
CASSASVLTGQETQYF	TGTGCCAGCAGCGCGAGCGTCCTAACAGGGCAAGAGACCCAGTACTTC	.	few	TRBV9	TRBJ2-5
CASRSDRGSGNQPQHF	TGTGCCAGCAGATCAGACAGGGGCAGTGGCAATCAGCCCCAGCATTTT	TRBD1	many	TRBV6-2/TRBV6-3	TRBJ1-5
CASSQQAGDKTQYF	TGCGCCAGCAGCCAGCAGGCAGGGGACAAGACCCAGTACTTC	.	many	TRBV4-3	TRBJ2-5
CASSPSGTGLETQYF	TGCGCCAGCAGCCCCTCCGGGACAGGGTTGGAGACCCAGTACTTC	TRBD1	many	TRBV5-1	TRBJ2-5
CASSRRGNTGELFF	TGTGCCAGCAGCCGCAGGGGGAACACCGGGGAGCTGTTTTTT	.	many	TRBV11-2	TRBJ2-2
CASSYQGYNSPLHF	TGTGCCAGCAGTTACCAGGGTTATAATTCACCCCTCCACTTT	.	many	TRBV6-5	TRBJ1-6
CASSRQAGEEQYF	TGTGCCAGCAGTCGCCAGGCCGGTGAGGAGCAGTACTTC	.	many	TRBV7-2	TRBJ2-7
CASSLAGGTDTQYF	TGTGCCAGTAGTCTTGCGGGGGGCACAGATACGCAGTATTTT	TRBD2	many	TRBV19	TRBJ2-3
CASSPRPRGGELFF	TGTGCCAGCAGCCCACGACCGCGCGGCGGGGAGCTGTTTTTT	.	many	TRBV28	TRBJ2-2
CASSLGDGPYEQYF	TGTGCCAGCAGCCTGGGAGACGGTCCCTACGAGCAGTACTTC	.	many	TRBV7-6	TRBJ2-7
CASSYTGTLYEQYF	TGTGCCAGCAGCTACACCGGGACACTTTACGAGCAGTACTTC	.	.	TRBV7-2	TRBJ2-7
CASSHQLYTGELFF	TGTGCCAGCAGCCACCAACTCTACACCGGGGAGCTGTTTTTT	.	few	TRBV16	TRBJ2-2
CASSPTGSGELFF	TGTGCCAGCAGCCCCACAGGGTCCGGGGAGCTGTTTTTT	.	few	TRBV7-2	TRBJ2-2
CASSLVGVVRGGQETQYF	TGTGCCAGCAGCTTAGTGGGAGTGGTGCGCGGGGGGCAAGAGACCCAGTACTTC	TRBD2	few	TRBV7-8	TRBJ2-5
CASGGGSGANVLTF	TGCGCCAGCGGCGGGGGCTCTGGGGCCAACGTCCTGACTTTC	TRBD2	many	TRBV5-1	TRBJ2-6